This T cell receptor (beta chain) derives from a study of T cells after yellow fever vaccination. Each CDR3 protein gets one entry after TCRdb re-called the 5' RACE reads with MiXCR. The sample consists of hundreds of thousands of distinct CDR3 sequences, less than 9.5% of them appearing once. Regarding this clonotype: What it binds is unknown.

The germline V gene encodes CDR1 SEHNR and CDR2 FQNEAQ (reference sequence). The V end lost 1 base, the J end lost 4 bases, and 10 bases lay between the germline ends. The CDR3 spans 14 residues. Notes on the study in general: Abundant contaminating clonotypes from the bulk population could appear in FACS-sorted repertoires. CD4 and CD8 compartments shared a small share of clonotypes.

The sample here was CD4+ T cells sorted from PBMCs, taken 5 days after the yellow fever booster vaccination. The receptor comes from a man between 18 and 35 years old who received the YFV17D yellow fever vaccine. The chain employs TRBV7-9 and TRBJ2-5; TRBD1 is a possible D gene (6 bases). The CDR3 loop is CASSLDRVGETQYF. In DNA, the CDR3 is TGTGCCAGCAGCTTAGACAGGGTTGGAGAGACCCAGTACTTC. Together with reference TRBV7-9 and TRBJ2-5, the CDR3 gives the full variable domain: DTGVSQNPRHKITKRGQNVTFRCDPISEHNRLYWYRQTLGQGPEFLTYFQNEAQLEKSRLLSDRFSAERPKGSFSTLEIQRTEQGDSAMYLCASSLDRVGETQYFGPGTRLLVL.